The 20 T cell receptor beta chains listed next were all sequenced from one sample in a study of T cells expressing NK-cell markers. TCRdb re-called the 5' RACE reads and shows each CDR3 protein once, DNA omitted. The table counts some 150,000 distinct CDR3 sequences; 12% lies in the top ten. The sequenced sample was blood T cells: a sorted CD56 or NKG2C T cell subset, CD4+ or CD8+ T cells, or bulk PBMC T cells (not recorded which). These receptors all stem from a man between 18 and 35 years old in good health.

The chain's CDR3 is CASSQVYPGGTDTQYF. This chain links TRBV4-3 with TRBJ2-3; TCRdb selects TRBD1, and the lack of DNA leaves this call unchecked. CDR1 is LGHNA, CDR2 YSLEER, per germline. The CDR3 extends over 16 amino acids.

CDR3 amino acids: CATSDLVAGVYGYTF. The chain employs TRBV24-1 and TRBJ1-2; TCRdb returns TRBD1, unconfirmable since there is no DNA. The CDR3 is made up of 15 amino acids. Germline loops: CDR1 KGHDR, CDR2 SFDVKD.

V usage is TRBV27 and J usage is TRBJ1-5. Germline CDR1 and CDR2: MNHEY and SMNVEV (reference sequence). CDR3 length: 12 amino acids. The CDR3 loop is CASSLIGQPQHF.

The chain is built from TRBV10-3 and TRBJ2-1; TCRdb reports TRBD1, a call that lacks DNA to check it against. Looked up from germline, CDR1 is ENHRY and CDR2 is SYGVKD. This CDR3 is built from 13 residues. CDR3: CAISEPGEDEQFF.

The rearrangement joins TRBV11-3 to TRBJ2-1; the TCRdb call, TRBD1, lacks DNA for checking. The germline V gene encodes CDR1 SGHNT and CDR2 YENEEA. The CDR3 runs to 15 residues. CDR3 amino acids: CASSSDGVGPNEQFF.

V is TRBV7-8 and J is TRBJ2-2. This CDR3 spans 17 amino acids. Germline CDR1 SGHVS, CDR2 FQNEAQ. The CDR3 spells CASSPTVFRQNTGELFF.

The rearrangement joins TRBV27 to TRBJ2-1; TCRdb reports TRBD2, a call that lacks DNA to check it against. The CDR3 contains 15 residues. CDR1 is MNHEY, CDR2 SMNVEV, per germline (reference sequence). CDR3 protein: CASSLGFAGYNEQFF.

The gene calls are TRBV20-1 and TRBJ2-1; TCRdb selects TRBD1, and the lack of DNA leaves this call unchecked. This CDR3 region has 14 residues. CDR1 DFQATT and CDR2 SNEGSKA come from the germline V gene (reference sequence). CDR3 residues: CSANRGADYNEQFF.

This chain connects TRBV25-1 to TRBJ1-1. The CDR3 covers 12 residues. The germline CDR1 and CDR2 sequences are MGHDK and SYGVNS. CDR3 protein: CASSEWGREAFF.

V gene TRBV12-3 or TRBV12-4 combines with J gene TRBJ1-2. The CDR3 covers 12 residues. The CDR3 region is CASSSQDYGYTF.

The V gene is TRBV12-3 or TRBV12-4, the J gene TRBJ2-7; TCRdb reports TRBD2, a call that lacks DNA to check it against. This CDR3 spans 18 amino acids. CDR3 protein: CASSSRTSGSYDDYEQYF.

The CDR3 loop is CASSQLVPTNTEAFF. V and J are TRBV16 and TRBJ1-1. The CDR3 consists of 15 residues. Per germline, CDR1 KGHSY and CDR2 FQNENV.

J is TRBJ2-7 and V is TRBV4-2; with no DNA, the TCRdb D assignment of TRBD2 cannot be verified. Per germline, CDR1 LGHNA and CDR2 YNFKEQ. The CDR3 covers 16 residues. This CDR3 is CASSQDIGTSGIEQYF.

The genes are TRBV11-2 and TRBJ2-3. CDR3 length: 16 amino acids. Germline V CDR1 and CDR2: SGHAT, FQNNGV. The CDR3 loop reads CASSLDLGLAESTQYF.

This chain joins TRBV28 and TRBJ1-5. This CDR3 has 15 residues. CDR1 and CDR2 (germline): MDHEN, SYDVKM. CDR3: CASSLQGGNNQPQHF.

The V gene is TRBV12-3 or TRBV12-4, the J gene TRBJ2-3; as DNA is missing, the TRBD1 call by TCRdb cannot be tested. This CDR3 has 15 amino acids. The CDR3 reads CASTLQGASTDTQYF.

J is TRBJ2-3 and V is TRBV12-3 or TRBV12-4; TCRdb designates TRBD2, a call that cannot be tested without DNA. This CDR3 is built from 15 residues. The CDR3 loop reads CASSFTSTPGDTQYF.

This chain joins TRBV27 and TRBJ2-7; absent DNA, TCRdb's TRBD1 call cannot be checked. The CDR3 sequence is 17 residues long. The germline CDR1 and CDR2 sequences are MNHEY and SMNVEV (reference sequence). The CDR3 loop reads CASSVQASPAVWDEQYF.

The rearrangement links TRBV6-2 or TRBV6-3 to TRBJ2-1. This CDR3 is built from 11 residues. Germline CDR1 is MNHEY and CDR2 is SVGEGT. The CDR3: CASSYAGLGFF.

This chain joins TRBV13 and TRBJ2-1; TCRdb's D call of TRBD2 is untestable without DNA. Germline CDR1 and CDR2: PRHDT and FYEKMQ (reference sequence). The CDR3 is 16 amino acids. CDR3 protein: CASSPRTGLKYNEQFF.